The 19 T cell receptor beta chains in this list originate from one sample, sequenced in a study of blood T cells in healthy people across ages. Using a J-beta primer mix together with a sample-barcoded 5' primer, a second PCR was run for about 6 to 11 cycles. TCRdb passed the 5' RACE reads through MiXCR, listing each CDR3 protein once. Here the sample spans about 1.1 million distinct CDR3 sequences, around two fifths being singletons. Source material: blood. These receptors were obtained from a man aged 18 to 29 in good health.

This chain links TRBV20-1 with TRBJ2-2, with D possibly matching TRBD2 (5 bases). Germline CDR1 is DFQATT and CDR2 is SNEGSKA (reference sequence). CDR3 length: 16 residues. V was shortened by 0 bases and J by 5 bases, with 16 bases between the two germline ends. The CDR3 region is CSARDDPGRGTGELFF. DNA of the CDR3: TGCAGTGCTAGAGATGACCCGGGAAGAGGAACCGGGGAGCTGTTTTTT.

The gene calls are TRBV27 and TRBJ2-1; no reliable D call. The end of the DNA is better explained by TRBJ2-7, so the J call may be wrong. CDR3 length: 16 amino acids. Germline loops: CDR1 MNHEY, CDR2 SMNVEV (reference sequence). The CDR3, as DNA: TGTGCCAGCAGTTACGTCCGGTTAAGCTCCTACAATGAGCAGTACTTC. As protein: CASSYVRLSSYNEQYF.

Regarding this clonotype: Compared with germline, one end of the junction differs, possibly owing to a read error. The genes are TRBV14 and TRBJ2-7; 9 bases align to TRBD1. The length of the CDR3 is 13 residues. Germline assignment: CDR1 SGHDN and CDR2 FVKESK. This CDR3 reads CASSPGQGYEHYF. As DNA, the CDR3 is TGTGCCAGCAGCCCAGGACAGGGGTACGAGCACTACTTC.

The chain uses TRBV27 and TRBJ1-5, with 9 bases aligning to TRBD1. The V segment lost 4 bases and the J segment 2 bases; nucleotides outside the gene matches: 3. The CDR3 is 15 amino acids. CDR1 is MNHEY, CDR2 SMNVEV, per germline (reference sequence). CDR3 coding DNA: TGTGCCAGCAGTTCACAGGGGGCCGGCAATCAGCCCCAGCATTTT. It codes for CASSSQGAGNQPQHF.

Only one count was recorded for this clonotype. The chain uses TRBV4-1 and TRBJ2-1; TRBD2 matches at 8 bases. V lost 3 bases and J lost 15; bases outside the gene matches: 25. The CDR3 extends over 18 amino acids. Germline V gene data show CDR1 as MGHRA and CDR2 as YSYEKL. DNA for the CDR3: TGCGCCAGCAGCCATATTATCCCTTCTGGGAGCGGGAGAGAGGATCGGTTCTTC. It specifies CASSHIIPSGSGREDRFF.

The sample holds a few counts of this clonotype. The chain recombines TRBV5-6 with TRBJ2-7, with no clear D. The V and J ends lost 0 bases and 3 bases respectively, with 4 bases between them. This CDR3 has 12 residues. CDR1 and CDR2 (germline): SGHDT, YYEEEE. CDR3 coding DNA: TGTGCCAGCAGCTTGGACTTCTACGAGCAGTACTTC. The encoded protein is CASSLDFYEQYF.

In its sample, this clonotype was seen a few times. J is TRBJ2-3 and V is TRBV6-1; 8 positions agree with TRBD2. The CDR3 is 16 residues long. The V segment lost 4 bases and the J segment 0 bases; nucleotides outside the gene matches: 6. Per germline, CDR1 MNHNS and CDR2 SASEGT. CDR3 sequence reads: CASSVGGGRSTDTQYF. DNA of the CDR3: TGTGCCAGCAGTGTCGGGGGGGGGCGTAGCACAGATACGCAGTATTTT.

The table lists this clonotype with a few counts. The V gene is TRBV7-9, the J gene TRBJ1-2; D uncertain. Looked up from germline, CDR1 is SEHNR and CDR2 is FQNEAQ (reference sequence). CDR3 length: 14 amino acids. The V end lost 7 bases, the J end lost 2 bases, and 14 bases lay between the germline ends. In DNA form, the CDR3 reads TGTGCCAGCATGCCTAACCAACCGAACTATGGCTACACCTTC. Its protein is CASMPNQPNYGYTF.

This clonotype was seen a few times. V usage is TRBV6-4 and J usage is TRBJ1-2, with D maybe TRBD1 (5 bases). The CDR3 is 13 residues long. The V gene's germline CDR1 is MRHNA and CDR2 SNTAGT. Trimming shortened V by 0 bases and J by 7 bases, and 9 bases separated the two germline ends. CDR3 bases: TGTGCCAGCAGTGACTCCGGGGGAATTGGCTACACCTTC. This codes for CASSDSGGIGYTF.

This clonotype was seen once. A read error may account for a junction end that differs from germline. The chain is built from TRBV20-1 and TRBJ1-1; TRBD1 is a possible D gene (6 bases). CDR3 size: 14 residues. Per the germline V gene, CDR1 is DFQATT and CDR2 is SNEGSKA (reference sequence). CDR3 residues: CSTRFRGLNTEAFF. In nucleotides, the CDR3 is TGCAGTACTAGATTCCGGGGGCTGAACACTGAAGCTTTCTTT.

On this clonotype itself: An end of the junction differs from the germline gene, which may be a read error. V is TRBV7-2 and J is TRBJ1-1; no clear D. Looked up from germline, CDR1 is SGHTA and CDR2 is FQGNSA. CDR3 length equals 14 residues. CDR3 nucleotide sequence: TGTGCCAGCAGCTTATCCGGGGTGAAGACTGAAGCTTTCTTT. It translates to CASSLSGVKTEAFF. The full variable domain, its missing parts supplied by reference TRBV7-2 and TRBJ1-1, is GAGVSQSPSNKVTEKGKDVELRCDPISGHTALYWYRQSLGQGLEFLIYFQGNSAPDKSGLPSDRFSAERTGGSVSTLTIQRTQQEDSAVYLCASSLSGVKTEAFFGQGTRLTVV.

The chain joins TRBV10-3 to TRBJ2-2, with TRBD1 matching 9 bases. This CDR3 region has 15 residues. CDR1 and CDR2 from the germline V gene are ENHRY and SYGVKD. Losses at the gene ends were 10 bases for V and 5 bases for J; bases not matched to a gene: 11. The DNA of the CDR3 is TGTGCCACCACGGGACAGGGCTTAGGTACCGGGGAGCTGTTTTTT. Amino acids: CATTGQGLGTGELFF.

There are many counts of this clonotype. One junction end disagrees with the germline gene, perhaps due to a read error. The chain has TRBV12-3 or TRBV12-4 and TRBJ2-5; D is unresolved. The CDR3 is 14 residues long. The CDR3 DNA sequence: TGTGCCAGCAGGTTAGAGATCGCAGAGTGGACCCAGTACTTC. Its translation: CASRLEIAEWTQYF.

This clonotype was observed a few times. This chain joins TRBV6-6 and TRBJ1-4; tentative D call: TRBD1 (5 bases). V was cut by 6 bases and J by 7 bases, with 21 bases left in between. The CDR3 runs 16 residues. The germline gives CDR1 MNHNY, CDR2 SVGAGI (reference sequence). The CDR3 bases are TGTGCCAGCAGGGGGCCGGAGGACCGTACAATTGAAAAACTGTTTTTT. It yields the protein CASRGPEDRTIEKLFF.

This clonotype has just a few counts. V gene TRBV15 combines with J gene TRBJ1-1; 7 nucleotides agree with TRBD1. From germline, CDR1 is LNHNV and CDR2 YYDKDF (reference sequence). The V segment lost 0 bases and the J segment 3 bases; nucleotides outside the gene matches: 4. CDR3 length equals 15 residues. CDR3 protein: CATSRDGTEDTEAFF. Written as DNA, the CDR3 is TGTGCCACCAGCAGAGACGGGACAGAGGACACTGAAGCTTTCTTT.

This chain joins TRBV20-1 and TRBJ1-2; a possible D gene is TRBD1 (6 bases). V lost 0 bases to trimming and J lost 6 bases, with 17 bases between them. The CDR3 consists of 15 residues. Germline CDR1 is DFQATT and CDR2 is SNEGSKA (reference sequence). The CDR3, as DNA: TGCAGTGCTAGAGATGGGGGCCTCGGCGGGGATGGCTACACCTTC. Amino acids: CSARDGGLGGDGYTF.

This sequence joins TRBV6-2 or TRBV6-3 and TRBJ2-6; 7 bases line up with TRBD1. CDR1 is MNHEY and CDR2 is SVGEGT in the germline V gene. With 0 bases clipped from V and 0 bases from J, the junction kept 20 bases outside the gene matches. The length of the CDR3 is 23 residues. This chain's CDR3 is CASSYSVVPHPGTASSGANVLTF. CDR3 sequence (DNA): TGTGCCAGCAGTTACTCTGTAGTCCCACACCCCGGGACAGCAAGCTCTGGGGCCAACGTCCTGACTTTC.

In its sample, this clonotype was seen many times. The rearrangement joins TRBV4-3 to TRBJ2-7; 11 bases are shared with TRBD1. This CDR3 comprises 13 residues. Germline assignment: CDR1 LGHNA and CDR2 YSLEER. With 4 bases clipped from V and 4 bases from J, the junction kept 0 bases outside the gene matches. The DNA for the CDR3 is TGCGCCAGCAGCCGGGACAGGGGGTACGAGCAGTACTTC. It specifies CASSRDRGYEQYF.

The chain joins TRBV6-2 or TRBV6-3 to TRBJ1-1; 8 nucleotides agree with TRBD1. The CDR3 is 18 amino acids. Trimming cost V 2 bases and J 0 bases; bases outside gene matches: 11. The germline CDR1 and CDR2 sequences are MNHEY and SVGEGT. The CDR3 nucleotides read TGTGCCAGCAGTTACACCGGACAGGGCCATTTCATGAACACTGAAGCTTTCTTT. Translated, it gives CASSYTGQGHFMNTEAFF.